A selection of T cell receptor beta chains follows, all from one sample in a study of blood T cell repertoires in COVID-19. Libraries were prepared by immunoSEQ multiplex PCR; TCRdb keeps only in-frame clonotypes and omits some of them. The sample has some 120,000 clones; 84% are singletons. The source material was peripheral blood. The source is a woman in her 30s who had recovered from COVID-19. Both conserved end residues are part of each CDR3. Some rows mark clone size as missing; the rest say once, few, many or name a class of expanded clone.

j_gene	abundance	v_gene	CDR3aa
TRBJ1-3	few	TRBV4-1	CASSQDFRTGPGNTIYF
TRBJ1-6	once	TRBV18	CASSIGGEDSPLHF
TRBJ1-4	once	TRBV14	CASSQGQTSTNEKLFF
TRBJ2-1	-	TRBV6-5	CASSPITSYEQFF
TRBJ2-3	-	TRBV4-1	CASSTTGTGGAGTQYF
TRBJ2-1	-	TRBV6-5	CASYPGLAGDEQFF
TRBJ2-7	-	TRBV12-3/TRBV12-4	CASSLGRDEQYF
TRBJ2-2	-	TRBV3-1/TRBV3-2	CASSLLPTTSGGPGTGELFF
TRBJ1-2	many	TRBV7-9	CATTNTGISNYGYTF
TRBJ1-1	-	TRBV6-5	CASSPDRGRTEAFF
TRBJ2-3	-	TRBV5-1	CASSSTSGGNTDTQYF
TRBJ2-7	-	TRBV5-1	CASSFGGAYYEQYF
TRBJ1-2	few	TRBV6-1	CASSEPGGFGYTF
TRBJ2-2	many	TRBV5-1	CASSGTSGVRGGELFF
TRBJ1-1	-	TRBV5-4	CASSLDRLNTEAFF
TRBJ1-5	-	TRBV29-1	CSVQGAGQPQHF
TRBJ1-3	-	TRBV2	CASSDGQGSGNTIYF
TRBJ2-3	-	TRBV7-9	CASSPAAGGKDTQYF
TRBJ1-2	-	TRBV5-5	CASSLRGGDGYTF
TRBJ2-3	-	TRBV14	CASSQDSRGAGTDTQYF
TRBJ2-2	few	TRBV7-9	CASRGRVDTGELFF
TRBJ1-3	-	TRBV19	CASSDGGAPGNTIYF
TRBJ1-1	-	TRBV5-1	CASSLYRGSTEAFF
TRBJ2-2	-	TRBV10-2	CASSEFRGYWTGELFF
TRBJ1-2	-	TRBV18	CASSPDGGYGYTF
TRBJ1-2	-	TRBV28	CASSFRQTGYYGYTF
TRBJ2-7	-	TRBV7-2	CASSTGTGGSREQYF
TRBJ2-2	-	TRBV5-4	CASSQPSGPLGGELFF
TRBJ2-5	once	TRBV9	CASSAWGQGAETQYF
TRBJ1-2	few	TRBV9	CASSVVGTSYGYTF
TRBJ1-1	-	TRBV19	CASTSWGYRDTEAFF
TRBJ1-1	once	TRBV7-9	CASSRTGQGEAFF
TRBJ1-1	-	TRBV3-1/TRBV3-2	CASSTDRGTRQAFF
TRBJ2-5	-	TRBV6-5	CATRQGVRGETQYF
TRBJ2-7	-	TRBV9	CASSPQGQSYEQYF
TRBJ1-1	-	TRBV5-5	CASSLVQANTEAFF
TRBJ1-2	-	TRBV18	CASSPIPDRADYGYTF
TRBJ2-1	-	TRBV4-1	CASSPRGTASYNEQFF
TRBJ1-6	-	TRBV19	CASSKSLQGASNSPLHF
TRBJ2-1	-	TRBV9	CASSAWGENEQFF
TRBJ1-4	-	TRBV7-8	CASSSSSTGEKLFF
TRBJ1-1	-	TRBV24-1	CATPGTVTFISTEAFF
TRBJ1-1	-	TRBV29-1	CSVEPRGRGRAEAFF
TRBJ1-1	-	TRBV7-2	CASSLRQGRDTEAFF
TRBJ2-7	-	TRBV3-1/TRBV3-2	CASSQDRQGVQAEQYF
TRBJ1-2	-	TRBV5-1	CASSLDSLTNYGYTF
TRBJ2-2	-	TRBV15	CATSRDHQGFTGELFF